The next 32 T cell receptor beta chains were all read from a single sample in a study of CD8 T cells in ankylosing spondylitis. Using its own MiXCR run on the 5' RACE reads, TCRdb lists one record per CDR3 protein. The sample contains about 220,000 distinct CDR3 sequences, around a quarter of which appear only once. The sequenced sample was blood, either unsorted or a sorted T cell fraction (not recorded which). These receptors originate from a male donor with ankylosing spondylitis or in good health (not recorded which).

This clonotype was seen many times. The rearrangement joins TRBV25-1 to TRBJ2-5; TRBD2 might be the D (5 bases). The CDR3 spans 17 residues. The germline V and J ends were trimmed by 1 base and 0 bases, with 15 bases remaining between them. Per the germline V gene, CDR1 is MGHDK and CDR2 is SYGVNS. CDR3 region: CASSESRGAVYQETQYF. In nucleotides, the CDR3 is TGTGCCAGCAGTGAATCCCGGGGAGCGGTCTACCAAGAGACCCAGTACTTC.

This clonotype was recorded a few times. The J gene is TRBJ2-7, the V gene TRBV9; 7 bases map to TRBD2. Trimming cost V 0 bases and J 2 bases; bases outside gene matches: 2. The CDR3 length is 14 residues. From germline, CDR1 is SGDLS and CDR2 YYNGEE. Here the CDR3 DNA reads TGTGCCAGCAGCGTAGGGGACTACGCCTACGAGCAGTACTTC. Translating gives CASSVGDYAYEQYF.

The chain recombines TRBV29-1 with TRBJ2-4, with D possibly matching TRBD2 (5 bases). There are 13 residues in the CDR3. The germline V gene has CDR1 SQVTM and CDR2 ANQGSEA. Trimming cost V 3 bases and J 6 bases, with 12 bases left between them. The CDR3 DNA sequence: TGCAGCGTTGAGGTGGGAGCTTCAAACATTCAGTACTTC. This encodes CSVEVGASNIQYF. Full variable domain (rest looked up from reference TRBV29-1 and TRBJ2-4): SAVISQKPSRDICQRGTSLTIQCQVDSQVTMMFWYRQQPGQSLTLIATANQGSEATYESGFVIDKFPISRPNLTFSTLTVSNMSPEDSSIYLCSVEVGASNIQYFGAGTRLSVL.

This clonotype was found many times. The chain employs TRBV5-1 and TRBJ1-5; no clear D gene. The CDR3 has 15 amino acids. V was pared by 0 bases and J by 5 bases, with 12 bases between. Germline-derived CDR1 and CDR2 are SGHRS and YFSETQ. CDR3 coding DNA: TGCGCCAGCAGCTTGGATGACGGGCCCGATCAGCCCCAGCATTTT. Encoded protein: CASSLDDGPDQPQHF.

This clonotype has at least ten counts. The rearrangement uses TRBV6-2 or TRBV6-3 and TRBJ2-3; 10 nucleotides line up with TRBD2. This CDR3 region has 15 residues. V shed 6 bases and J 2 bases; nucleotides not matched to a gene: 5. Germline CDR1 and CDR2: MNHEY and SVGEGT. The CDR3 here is CASSRTSGYTDTQYF. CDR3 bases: TGTGCCAGCAGCCGGACTAGCGGATACACAGATACGCAGTATTTT.

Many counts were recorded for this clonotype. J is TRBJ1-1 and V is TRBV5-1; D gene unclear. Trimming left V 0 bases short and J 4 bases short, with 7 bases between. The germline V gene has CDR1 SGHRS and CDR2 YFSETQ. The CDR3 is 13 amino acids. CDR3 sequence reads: CASSLGAGTEAFF. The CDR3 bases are TGCGCCAGCAGCTTGGGGGCAGGCACTGAAGCTTTCTTT.

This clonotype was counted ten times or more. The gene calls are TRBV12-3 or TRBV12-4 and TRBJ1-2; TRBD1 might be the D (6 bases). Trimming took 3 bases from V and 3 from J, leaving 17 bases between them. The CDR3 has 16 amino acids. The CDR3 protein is CASSLPGHPSDYGYTF. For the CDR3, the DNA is TGTGCCAGCAGTTTGCCGGGACACCCGTCTGACTATGGCTACACCTTC.

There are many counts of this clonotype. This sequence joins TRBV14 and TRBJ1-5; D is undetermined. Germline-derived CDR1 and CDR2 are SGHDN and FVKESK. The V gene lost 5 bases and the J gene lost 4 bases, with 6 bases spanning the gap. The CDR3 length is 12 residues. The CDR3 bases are TGTGCCAGCAGCGCCTTAAATCAGCCCCAGCATTTT. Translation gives CASSALNQPQHF.

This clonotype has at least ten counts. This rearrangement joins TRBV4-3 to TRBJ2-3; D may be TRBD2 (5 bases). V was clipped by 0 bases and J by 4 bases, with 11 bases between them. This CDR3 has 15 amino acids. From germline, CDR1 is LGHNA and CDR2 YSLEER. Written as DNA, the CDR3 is TGCGCCAGCAGCCAAGATCATCGGGGTGCAGATACGCAGTATTTT. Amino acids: CASSQDHRGADTQYF.

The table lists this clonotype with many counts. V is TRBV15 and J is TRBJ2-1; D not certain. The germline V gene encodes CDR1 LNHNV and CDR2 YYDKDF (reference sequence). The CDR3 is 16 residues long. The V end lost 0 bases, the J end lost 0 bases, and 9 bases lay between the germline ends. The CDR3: CATSRDYGDSYNEQFF. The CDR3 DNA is TGTGCCACCAGCAGAGACTACGGTGACTCCTACAATGAGCAGTTCTTC.

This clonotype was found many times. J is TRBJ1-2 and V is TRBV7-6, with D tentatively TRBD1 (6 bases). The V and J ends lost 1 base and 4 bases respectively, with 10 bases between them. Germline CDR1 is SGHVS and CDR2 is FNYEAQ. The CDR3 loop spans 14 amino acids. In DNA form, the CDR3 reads TGTGCCAGCAGCTTAGAGGGCAGGGGCTATGGCTACACCTTC. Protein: CASSLEGRGYGYTF.

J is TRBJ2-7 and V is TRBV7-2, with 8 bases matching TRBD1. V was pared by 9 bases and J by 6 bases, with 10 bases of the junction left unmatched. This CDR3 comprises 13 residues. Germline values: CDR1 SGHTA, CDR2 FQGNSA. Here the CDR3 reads CASRTGSVSEQYF. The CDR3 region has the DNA TGTGCCAGTCGGACAGGGTCGGTGTCCGAGCAGTACTTC.

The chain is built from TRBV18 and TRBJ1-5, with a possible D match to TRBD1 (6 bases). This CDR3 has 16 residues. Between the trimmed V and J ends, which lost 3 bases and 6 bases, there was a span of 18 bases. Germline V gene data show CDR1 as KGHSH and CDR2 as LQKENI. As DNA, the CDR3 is TGTGCCAGCTCACCCATGGGACACGCGGGCGGTCAGCCCCAGCATTTT. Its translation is CASSPMGHAGGQPQHF.

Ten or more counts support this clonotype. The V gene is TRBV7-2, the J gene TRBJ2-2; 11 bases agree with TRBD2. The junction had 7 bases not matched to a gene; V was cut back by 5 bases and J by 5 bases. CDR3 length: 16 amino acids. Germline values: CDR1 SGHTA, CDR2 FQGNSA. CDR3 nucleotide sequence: TGTGCCAGCAGCCCCCGACTAGCGGGAAATACCGGGGAGCTGTTTTTT. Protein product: CASSPRLAGNTGELFF.

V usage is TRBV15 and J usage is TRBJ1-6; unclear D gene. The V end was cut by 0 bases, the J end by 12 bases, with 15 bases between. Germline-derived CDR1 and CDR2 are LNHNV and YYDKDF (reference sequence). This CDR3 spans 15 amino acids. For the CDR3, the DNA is TGTGCCACCAGCAGAGATCGGGAGCCGGGCGAACCCCTCCACTTT. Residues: CATSRDREPGEPLHF.

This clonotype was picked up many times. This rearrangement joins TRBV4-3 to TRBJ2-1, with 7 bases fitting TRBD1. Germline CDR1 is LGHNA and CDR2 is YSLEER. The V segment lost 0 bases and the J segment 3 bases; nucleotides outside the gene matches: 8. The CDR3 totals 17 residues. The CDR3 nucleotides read TGCGCCAGCAGCCAAGATCCCTGGGACAGAAGCTACAATGAGCAGTTCTTC. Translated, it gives CASSQDPWDRSYNEQFF.

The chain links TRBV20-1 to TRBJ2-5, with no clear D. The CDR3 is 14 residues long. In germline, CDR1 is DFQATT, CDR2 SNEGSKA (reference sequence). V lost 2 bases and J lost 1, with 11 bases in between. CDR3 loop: CSARIDGIQETQYF. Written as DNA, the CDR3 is TGCAGTGCTAGAATTGATGGGATCCAAGAGACCCAGTACTTC.

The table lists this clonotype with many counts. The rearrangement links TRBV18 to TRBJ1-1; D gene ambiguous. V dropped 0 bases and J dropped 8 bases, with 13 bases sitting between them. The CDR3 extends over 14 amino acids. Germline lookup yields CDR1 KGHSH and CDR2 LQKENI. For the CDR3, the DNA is TGTGCCAGCTCACCACCTACGGGAGGTGGGGAAGCTTTCTTT. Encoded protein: CASSPPTGGGEAFF.

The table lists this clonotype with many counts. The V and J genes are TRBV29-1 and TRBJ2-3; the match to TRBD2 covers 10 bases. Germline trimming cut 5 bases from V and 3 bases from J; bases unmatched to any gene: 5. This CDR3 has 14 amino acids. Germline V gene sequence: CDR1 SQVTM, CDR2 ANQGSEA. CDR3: CSVSGTSDTDTQYF. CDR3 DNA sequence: TGCAGCGTTTCCGGGACTAGCGATACAGATACGCAGTATTTT.

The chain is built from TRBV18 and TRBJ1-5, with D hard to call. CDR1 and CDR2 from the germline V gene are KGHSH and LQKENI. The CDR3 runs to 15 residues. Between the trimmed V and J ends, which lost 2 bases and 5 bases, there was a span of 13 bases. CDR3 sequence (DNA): TGTGCCAGCTCACCATTCTCAGAGGGAGATCAGCCCCAGCATTTT. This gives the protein CASSPFSEGDQPQHF.

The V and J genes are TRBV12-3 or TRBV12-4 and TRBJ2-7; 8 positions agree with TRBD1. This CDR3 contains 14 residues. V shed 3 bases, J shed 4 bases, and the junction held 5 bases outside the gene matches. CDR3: CASSLRTGLYEQYF. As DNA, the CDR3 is TGTGCCAGCAGTTTGCGGACAGGGCTGTACGAGCAGTACTTC.

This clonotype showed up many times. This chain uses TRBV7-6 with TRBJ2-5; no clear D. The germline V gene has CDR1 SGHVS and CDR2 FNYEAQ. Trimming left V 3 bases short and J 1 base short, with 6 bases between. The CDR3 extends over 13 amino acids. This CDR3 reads CASSFDLQETQYF. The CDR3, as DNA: TGTGCCAGCAGCTTTGACCTCCAAGAGACCCAGTACTTC.

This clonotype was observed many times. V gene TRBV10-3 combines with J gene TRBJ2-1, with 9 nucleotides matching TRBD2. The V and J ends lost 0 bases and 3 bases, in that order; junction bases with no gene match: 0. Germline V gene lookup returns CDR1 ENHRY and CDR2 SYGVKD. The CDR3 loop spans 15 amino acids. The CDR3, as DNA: TGTGCCATCAGTGAGTCTAGCGGGAGCTACAATGAGCAGTTCTTC. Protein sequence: CAISESSGSYNEQFF.

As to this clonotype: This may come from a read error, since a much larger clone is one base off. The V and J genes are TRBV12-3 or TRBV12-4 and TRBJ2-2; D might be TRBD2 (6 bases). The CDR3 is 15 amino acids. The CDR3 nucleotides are TGTGCCAGCAGCTCCGGGACCTGGAACACCGGGGAGGTGTTTTTT. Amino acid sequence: CASSSGTWNTGEVFF.

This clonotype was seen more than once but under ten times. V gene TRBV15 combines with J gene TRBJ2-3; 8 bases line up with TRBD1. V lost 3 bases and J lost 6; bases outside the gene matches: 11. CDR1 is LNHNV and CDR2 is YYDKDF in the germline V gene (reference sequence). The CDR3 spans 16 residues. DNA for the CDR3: TGTGCCACCAGCAGGACCTCCAACAGGGGGGCGGATACGCAGTATTTT. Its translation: CATSRTSNRGADTQYF. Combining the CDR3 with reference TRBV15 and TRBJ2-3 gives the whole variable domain DAMVIQNPRYQVTQFGKPVTLSCSQTLNHNVMYWYQQKSSQAPKLLFHYYDKDFNNEADTPDNFQSRRPNTSFCFLDIRSPGLGDTAMYLCATSRTSNRGADTQYFGPGTRLTVL.

This CDR3 is CSARLREHNQPQHF. The CDR3, as DNA: TGCAGTGCTAGGCTGCGGGAGCACAATCAGCCCCAGCATTTT. The V call is TRBV20-1, the J call TRBJ1-5; D is unclear. Per germline, CDR1 DFQATT and CDR2 SNEGSKA (reference sequence). V lost 3 bases and J lost 3, with 12 bases in between. The CDR3 is 14 residues long.

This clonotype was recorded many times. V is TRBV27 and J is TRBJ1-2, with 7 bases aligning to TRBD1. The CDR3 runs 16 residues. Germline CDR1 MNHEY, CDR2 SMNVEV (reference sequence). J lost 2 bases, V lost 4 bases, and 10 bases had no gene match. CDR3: CASSSYDPTGNYGYTF. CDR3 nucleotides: TGTGCCAGCAGTTCCTACGACCCGACAGGGAACTATGGCTACACCTTC.

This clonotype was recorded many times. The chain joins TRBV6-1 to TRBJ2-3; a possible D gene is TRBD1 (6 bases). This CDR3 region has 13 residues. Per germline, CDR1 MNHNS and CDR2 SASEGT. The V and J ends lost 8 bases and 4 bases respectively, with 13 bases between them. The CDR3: CASANRAADTQYF. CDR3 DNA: TGTGCCAGCGCTAACAGGGCGGCAGATACGCAGTATTTT.

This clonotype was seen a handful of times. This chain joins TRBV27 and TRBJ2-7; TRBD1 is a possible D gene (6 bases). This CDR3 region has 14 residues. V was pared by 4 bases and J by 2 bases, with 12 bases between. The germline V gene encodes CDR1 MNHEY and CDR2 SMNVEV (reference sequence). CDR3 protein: CASSSDRPAYEQYF. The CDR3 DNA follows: TGTGCCAGCAGTTCAGACAGGCCAGCCTACGAGCAGTACTTC.

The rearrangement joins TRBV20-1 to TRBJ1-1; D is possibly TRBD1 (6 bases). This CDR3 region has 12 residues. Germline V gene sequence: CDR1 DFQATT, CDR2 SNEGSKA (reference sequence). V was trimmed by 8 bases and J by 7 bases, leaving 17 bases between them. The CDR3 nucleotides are TGCAGTATACCCGGGACACGGAATGAAGCTTTCTTT. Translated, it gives CSIPGTRNEAFF.

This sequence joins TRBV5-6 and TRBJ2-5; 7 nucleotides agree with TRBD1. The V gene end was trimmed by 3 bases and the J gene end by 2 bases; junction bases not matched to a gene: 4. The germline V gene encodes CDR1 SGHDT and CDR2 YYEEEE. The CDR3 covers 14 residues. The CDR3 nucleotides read TGTGCCAGCAGCTGGGGGACAGAACAAGAGACCCAGTACTTC. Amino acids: CASSWGTEQETQYF.

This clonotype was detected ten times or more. The DNA for the CDR3 is TGCGCCAGCAGCCAGCGCCGGACAAGAGGATCGGAACAGGGACTAGCGGGAGGGGAGGAGACCCAGTACTTC. It specifies CASSQRRTRGSEQGLAGGEETQYF. The rearrangement uses TRBV4-1 and TRBJ2-5, with TRBD2 matching 16 bases. Losses at the gene ends were 3 bases for V and 5 bases for J; bases not matched to a gene: 27. Per germline, CDR1 MGHRA and CDR2 YSYEKL. This CDR3 region has 24 residues.